This is a list of T cell receptor beta chains from one sample in a study of blood T cell repertoires in COVID-19. Profiled with immunoSEQ multiplex PCR; TCRdb holds only in-frame clones, not every one. The profile shows a few hundred thousand clones, around 82% of them singletons. Sequencing was done on a sample of PBMCs or T cells enriched from blood (not recorded which). Receptors originate from a woman between 40 and 55 years old with acute COVID-19. Both conserved end residues are part of each CDR3. The order of the fields is clone size, J gene, D gene, V gene, CDR3 protein, CDR3 DNA. A D gene is named only where the DNA matches it firmly. A row's size may be missing; if present it is once, few, many or a size class.

NA	TRBJ2-5	TRBD1	TRBV3-1/TRBV3-2	CASSPWTGGILKETQYF	TGTGCCAGCAGCCCTTGGACAGGGGGTATTCTCAAAGAGACCCAGTACTTC
once	TRBJ2-7	TRBD1	TRBV30	CAWSFGTDSYEQYF	TGTGCCTGGAGTTTCGGGACAGATTCCTACGAGCAGTACTTC
NA	TRBJ1-2	NA	TRBV4-1	CASSQAATGANYGYTF	TGCGCCAGCAGCCAAGCCGCGACAGGCGCAAACTATGGCTACACCTTC
few	TRBJ1-2	TRBD1	TRBV28	CASSATGGDYGYTF	TGTGCCAGCAGTGCCACAGGGGGCGACTATGGCTACACCTTC
NA	TRBJ2-3	TRBD2	TRBV5-1	CASNSRGGDTQYF	TGCGCCAGCAACTCCCGGGGAGGGGATACGCAGTATTTT
few	TRBJ2-1	NA	TRBV27	CASSLWGPNEQFF	TGTGCCAGCAGTTTGTGGGGGCCCAATGAGCAGTTCTTC
NA	TRBJ1-5	TRBD1	TRBV5-6	CASSSGQGTGQPQHF	TGTGCCAGCAGCTCCGGACAGGGGACGGGTCAGCCCCAGCATTTT
NA	TRBJ2-5	NA	TRBV30	CAWSPRFGRAGETQYF	TGTGCCTGGAGCCCGCGGTTCGGGAGAGCCGGGGAGACCCAGTACTTC
NA	TRBJ1-5	NA	TRBV2	CASIQGLNQPQHF	TGTGCCAGCATACAGGGTTTAAATCAGCCCCAGCATTTT
NA	TRBJ2-5	TRBD2	TRBV30	CAWSGTSGFQETQYF	TGTGCCTGGTCCGGGACTAGCGGGTTTCAAGAGACCCAGTACTTC
NA	TRBJ1-3	TRBD1	TRBV7-3	CASSVWTGPGNTIYF	TGTGCCAGCAGCGTCTGGACAGGGCCTGGAAACACCATATATTTT
NA	TRBJ2-1	TRBD2	TRBV27	CASSLSGGRSRFDNEQFF	TGTGCCAGCAGTTTATCGGGCGGGAGAAGTCGGTTTGACAATGAGCAGTTCTTC
many	TRBJ1-4	TRBD1	TRBV2	CASAPGQINEKLFF	TGTGCCAGCGCACCGGGACAGATTAATGAAAAACTGTTTTTT
NA	TRBJ1-5	NA	TRBV28	CASSSQGFYQPQHF	TGTGCCAGCAGCTCCCAGGGGTTTTATCAGCCCCAGCATTTT
NA	TRBJ1-2	TRBD1	TRBV19	CASAQGPGGYTF	TGTGCCAGCGCACAGGGGCCAGGTGGCTACACCTTC